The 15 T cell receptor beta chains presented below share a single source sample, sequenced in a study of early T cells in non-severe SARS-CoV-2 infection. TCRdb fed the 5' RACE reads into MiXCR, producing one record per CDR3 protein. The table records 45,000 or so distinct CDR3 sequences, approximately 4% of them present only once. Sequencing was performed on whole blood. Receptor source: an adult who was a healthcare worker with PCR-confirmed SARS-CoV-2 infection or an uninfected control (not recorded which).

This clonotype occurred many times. The CDR3: CSARDRLGSGYTF. CDR3 DNA: TGCAGTGCTAGAGATAGGTTAGGATCTGGCTACACCTTC. The gene calls are TRBV20-1 and TRBJ1-2; D uncertain. The length of the CDR3 is 13 residues. V was cut by 0 bases and J by 7 bases, with 12 bases left in between. Germline assignment: CDR1 DFQATT and CDR2 SNEGSKA (reference sequence).

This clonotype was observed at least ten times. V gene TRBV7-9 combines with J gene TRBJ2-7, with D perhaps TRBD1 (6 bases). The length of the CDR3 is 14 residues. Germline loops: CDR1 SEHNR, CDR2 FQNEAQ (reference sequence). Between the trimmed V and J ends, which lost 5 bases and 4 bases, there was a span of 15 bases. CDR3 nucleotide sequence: TGTGCCAGCAGCCCGGCAAAGGGGACATACGAGCAGTACTTC. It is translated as CASSPAKGTYEQYF.

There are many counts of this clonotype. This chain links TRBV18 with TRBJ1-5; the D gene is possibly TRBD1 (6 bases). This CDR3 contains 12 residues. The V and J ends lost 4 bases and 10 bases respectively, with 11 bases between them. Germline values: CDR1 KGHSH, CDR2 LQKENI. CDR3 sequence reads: CASSRGGGPQHF. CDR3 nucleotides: TGTGCCAGCTCACGAGGGGGAGGACCCCAGCATTTT. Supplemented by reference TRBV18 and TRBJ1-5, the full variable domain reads NAGVMQNPRHLVRRRGQEARLRCSPMKGHSHVYWYRQLPEEGLKFMVYLQKENIIDESGMPKERFSAEFPKEGPSILRIQQVVRGDSAAYFCASSRGGGPQHFGDGTRLSIL.

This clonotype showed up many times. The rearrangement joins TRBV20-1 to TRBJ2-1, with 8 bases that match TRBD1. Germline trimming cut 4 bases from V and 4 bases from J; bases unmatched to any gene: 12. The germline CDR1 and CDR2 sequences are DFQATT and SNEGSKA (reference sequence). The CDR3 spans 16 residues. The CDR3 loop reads CSATHPRDRHYNEQFF. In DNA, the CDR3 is TGCAGTGCTACGCACCCCCGGGACAGGCATTACAATGAGCAGTTCTTC.

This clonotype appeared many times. The CDR3 DNA is TGTGCCAGCAGCCGGACGGCTACCTACGAGCAGTACTTC. Translating gives CASSRTATYEQYF. The genes are TRBV9 and TRBJ2-7; D unclear. Looked up from germline, CDR1 is SGDLS and CDR2 is YYNGEE. CDR3 length: 13 amino acids. V was clipped by 4 bases and J by 2 bases, with 10 bases between them. The full variable domain, completed using reference TRBV9 and TRBJ2-7, is DSGVTQTPKHLITATGQRVTLRCSPRSGDLSVYWYQQSLDQGLQFLIQYYNGEERAKGNILERFSAQQFPDLHSELNLSSLELGDSALYFCASSRTATYEQYFGPGTRLTVT.

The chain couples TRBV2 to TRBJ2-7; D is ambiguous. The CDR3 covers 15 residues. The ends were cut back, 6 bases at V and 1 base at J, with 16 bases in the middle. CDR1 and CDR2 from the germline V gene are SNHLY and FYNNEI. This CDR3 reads CASSETLLNSYEQYF. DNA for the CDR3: TGTGCCAGCAGCGAGACTTTGCTGAATTCCTACGAGCAGTACTTC.

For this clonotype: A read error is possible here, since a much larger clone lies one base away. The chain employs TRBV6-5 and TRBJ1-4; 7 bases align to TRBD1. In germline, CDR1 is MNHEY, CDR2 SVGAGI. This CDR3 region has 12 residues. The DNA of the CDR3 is TGTGGCAGCAGCCAGGGGGGAGAAAAACTGTTTTTT. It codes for CGSSQGGEKLFF.

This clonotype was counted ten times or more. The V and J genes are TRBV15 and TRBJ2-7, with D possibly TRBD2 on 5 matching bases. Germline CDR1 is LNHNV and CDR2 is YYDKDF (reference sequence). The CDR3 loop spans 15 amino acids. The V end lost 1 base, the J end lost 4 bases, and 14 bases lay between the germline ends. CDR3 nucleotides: TGTGCCACCAGCAGAGGTGCGGGCGTATTTTACGAGCAGTACTTC. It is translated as CATSRGAGVFYEQYF. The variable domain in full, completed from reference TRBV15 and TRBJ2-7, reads DAMVIQNPRYQVTQFGKPVTLSCSQTLNHNVMYWYQQKSSQAPKLLFHYYDKDFNNEADTPDNFQSRRPNTSFCFLDIRSPGLGDTAMYLCATSRGAGVFYEQYFGPGTRLTVT.

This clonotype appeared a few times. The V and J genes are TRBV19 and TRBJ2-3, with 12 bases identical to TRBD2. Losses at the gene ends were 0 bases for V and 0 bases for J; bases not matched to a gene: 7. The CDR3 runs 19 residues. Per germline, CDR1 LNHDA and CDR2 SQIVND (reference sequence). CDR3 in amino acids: CASSIDKTSGGPSTDTQYF. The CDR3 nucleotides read TGTGCCAGTAGTATAGATAAGACTAGCGGGGGCCCTAGCACAGATACGCAGTATTTT.

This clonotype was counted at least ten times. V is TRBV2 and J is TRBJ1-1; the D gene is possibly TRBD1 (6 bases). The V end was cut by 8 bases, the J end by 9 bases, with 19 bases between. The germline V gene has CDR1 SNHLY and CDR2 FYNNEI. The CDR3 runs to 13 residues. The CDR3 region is CASRTFRGDKAFF. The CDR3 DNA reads TGTGCCAGCCGAACCTTCAGGGGAGATAAAGCTTTCTTT.

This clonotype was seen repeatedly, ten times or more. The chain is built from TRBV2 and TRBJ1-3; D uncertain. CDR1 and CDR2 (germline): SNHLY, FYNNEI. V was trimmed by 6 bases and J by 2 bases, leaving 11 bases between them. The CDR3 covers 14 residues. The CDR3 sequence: CASRGRAPGNTIYF. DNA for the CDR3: TGTGCCAGCAGAGGACGGGCACCTGGAAACACCATATATTTT.

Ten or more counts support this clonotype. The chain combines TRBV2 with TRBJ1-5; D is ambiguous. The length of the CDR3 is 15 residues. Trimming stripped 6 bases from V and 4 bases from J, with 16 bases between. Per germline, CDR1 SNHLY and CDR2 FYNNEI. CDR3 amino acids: CASSRQSHTNQPQHF. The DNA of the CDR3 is TGTGCCAGCAGCCGGCAATCCCATACTAATCAGCCCCAGCATTTT.

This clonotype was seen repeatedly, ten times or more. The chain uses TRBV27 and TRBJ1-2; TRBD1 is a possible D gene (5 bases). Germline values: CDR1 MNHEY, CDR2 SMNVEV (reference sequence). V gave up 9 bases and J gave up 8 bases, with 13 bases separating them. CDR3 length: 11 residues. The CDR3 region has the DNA TGTGCCAGGGGACCCGAAGACGGCTACACCTTC. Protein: CARGPEDGYTF.

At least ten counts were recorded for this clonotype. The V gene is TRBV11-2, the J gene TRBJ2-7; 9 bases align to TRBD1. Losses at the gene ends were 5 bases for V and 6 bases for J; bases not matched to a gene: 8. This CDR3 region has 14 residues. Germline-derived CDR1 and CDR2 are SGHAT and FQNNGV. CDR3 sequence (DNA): TGTGCCAGCAGCCACGGACAGGGGAGACCCGAGCAGTACTTC. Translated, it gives CASSHGQGRPEQYF. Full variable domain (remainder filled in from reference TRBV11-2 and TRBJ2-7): EAGVAQSPRYKIIEKRQSVAFWCNPISGHATLYWYQQILGQGPKLLIQFQNNGVVDDSQLPKDRFSAERLKGVDSTLKIQPAKLEDSAVYLCASSHGQGRPEQYFGPGTRLTVT.

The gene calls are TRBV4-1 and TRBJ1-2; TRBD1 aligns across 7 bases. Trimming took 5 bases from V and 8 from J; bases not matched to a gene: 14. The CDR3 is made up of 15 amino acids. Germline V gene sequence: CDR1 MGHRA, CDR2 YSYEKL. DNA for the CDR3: TGCGCCAGCAGCTTCAGCGCCAAGACAGGGAACGGCTACACCTTC. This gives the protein CASSFSAKTGNGYTF.